Listed here are 23 T cell receptor beta chains from one sample, sequenced in a study of glioma-infiltrating T cells. Amplification of TCR alpha and beta CDR3 regions from RNA used iRepertoire nested multiplex PCR. TCRdb re-analysed the multiplex PCR reads in MiXCR, keeping a single row per CDR3 protein. This repertoire shows roughly 120,000 distinct CDR3 sequences, 23% found once; its top ten account for roughly 15%. What was sequenced was glioma tissue, nonneoplastic brain tissue, or PBMCs (not recorded which). The receptors stem from a human donor with low-grade glioma or glioblastoma, undergoing nonglioma brain surgery, or in good health (not recorded which).

A remark on this clonotype: This clone may be a read error of a much larger clone one base away. The chain uses TRBV12-3 or TRBV12-4 and TRBJ2-7; the match to TRBD1 covers 10 bases. CDR3 size: 15 residues. The CDR3 loop reads CASSLGDRGTYEQHF. In DNA, the CDR3 is TGTGCCAGCAGTCTCGGGGACAGGGGCACCTACGAGCAGCACTTC.

In its sample, this clonotype was seen many times. V usage is TRBV6-1 and J usage is TRBJ2-1, with a tentative D call TRBD2 (6 bases). The CDR3 length is 11 residues. V was shortened by 6 bases and J by 12 bases, with 12 bases between the two germline ends. The germline V gene has CDR1 MNHNS and CDR2 SASEGT. The CDR3, as DNA: TGTGCCAGCAGACGGGACTTTGGGCAGTTCTTC. Amino acid sequence: CASRRDFGQFF.

This clonotype has ten or more counts. V gene TRBV20-1 combines with J gene TRBJ2-7, with unresolved D. The CDR3 is 12 residues long. CDR1 DFQATT and CDR2 SNEGSKA come from the germline V gene (reference sequence). The ends were cut back, 6 bases at V and 2 bases at J, with 11 bases in the middle. The CDR3 DNA is TGCAGTGCCCCGTTTGGGGCCTACGAGCAGTACTTC. Translating gives CSAPFGAYEQYF.

This clonotype was counted a few times. CDR3 sequence reads: CASSQGSGRAGTDTQYF. The CDR3, as DNA: TGCGCCAGCAGCCAAGGGAGCGGGAGGGCCGGCACAGATACGCAGTATTTT. The chain employs TRBV4-3 and TRBJ2-3; 10 bases agree with TRBD2. This CDR3 is 17 amino acids long. The junction had 5 bases not matched to a gene; V was cut back by 1 base and J by 1 base. Looked up from germline, CDR1 is LGHNA and CDR2 is YSLEER.

The table lists this clonotype with many counts. The rearrangement uses TRBV19 and TRBJ2-4; tentatively, D is TRBD2 (5 bases). Germline loops: CDR1 LNHDA, CDR2 SQIVND (reference sequence). Trimming removed 5 bases from V and 8 bases from J, with 16 bases in between. The CDR3 extends over 14 amino acids. The CDR3 DNA reads TGTGCCAGTAGTGGGAGACGAGGAGCGCACATTCAGTACTTC. It translates to CASSGRRGAHIQYF.

This rearrangement joins TRBV19 to TRBJ2-7; D is uncertain. V shed 2 bases and J shed 6 bases, with 14 bases lying between them. Germline loops: CDR1 LNHDA, CDR2 SQIVND (reference sequence). CDR3 size: 14 residues. The CDR3 DNA follows: TGTGCCAGTAGTATACAGTGGGCTCCTTCCGAGCAGTACTTC. This codes for CASSIQWAPSEQYF.

This clonotype was observed many times. This chain connects TRBV18 to TRBJ2-1; weak D call: TRBD2 (6 bases). Germline-derived CDR1 and CDR2 are KGHSH and LQKENI. V lost 2 bases to trimming and J lost 9 bases, with 11 bases between them. The CDR3 runs 13 residues. DNA of the CDR3: TGTGCCAGCTCACCAGGACTAACTACTGAGCAGTTCTTC. It translates to CASSPGLTTEQFF. The full variable domain, with the rest looked up from reference TRBV18 and TRBJ2-1, is NAGVMQNPRHLVRRRGQEARLRCSPMKGHSHVYWYRQLPEEGLKFMVYLQKENIIDESGMPKERFSAEFPKEGPSILRIQQVVRGDSAAYFCASSPGLTTEQFFGPGTRLTVL.

In this sample, this clonotype turned up many times. The rearrangement joins TRBV6-2 or TRBV6-3 to TRBJ1-2; unclear D gene. The V end lost 0 bases, the J end lost 5 bases, and 4 bases lay between the germline ends. Germline V gives CDR1 MNHEY, CDR2 SVGEGT. This CDR3 has 12 residues. This CDR3 is CASSYSIYGYTF. For the CDR3, the DNA is TGTGCCAGCAGTTACTCGATTTATGGCTACACCTTC.

This clonotype was counted only a few times. This CDR3 is CSVVRDYGYTF. The CDR3 coding sequence is TGCAGCGTTGTGAGGGACTATGGCTACACCTTC. The chain employs TRBV29-1 and TRBJ1-2, with D unresolved. This CDR3 comprises 11 residues. In germline, CDR1 is SQVTM, CDR2 ANQGSEA. The V gene lost 4 bases and the J gene lost 3 bases, with 6 bases spanning the gap.

As for this clonotype: Relative to the germline gene, one junction end is altered; a read error may explain this. The V and J genes are TRBV24-1 and TRBJ1-2, with D uncertain. The germline V gene has CDR1 KGHDR and CDR2 SFDVKD. This CDR3 contains 15 residues. DNA for the CDR3: TGTGCCCCCCGTGCTCGCTGGCCCGCTCTCTCTGGCTCCCCCTTC. Translated: CAPRARWPALSGSPF.

This clonotype was recorded many times. The chain links TRBV7-2 to TRBJ1-2; maybe TRBD1 (6 bases). Germline assignment: CDR1 SGHTA and CDR2 FQGNSA. The CDR3 covers 14 residues. Trimming removed 5 bases from V and 4 bases from J, with 14 bases in between. This CDR3 is CASSTRTEGYGYTF. DNA for the CDR3: TGTGCCAGCAGCACGCGGACAGAGGGCTATGGCTACACCTTC.

Of note for this clonotype: A read error is possible here, since a much larger clone lies one base away. The gene calls are TRBV29-1 and TRBJ2-3, with D possibly being TRBD1 (6 bases). Germline CDR1 SQVTM, CDR2 ANQGSEA. This CDR3 region has 12 residues. CDR3 DNA: TGCAGCGCCACTAGGGACACAGGTACGCAGTATTTT. This translates into CSATRDTGTQYF.

On this clonotype: A much larger clone lies one base from this, so it may be a read error. In nucleotides, the CDR3 is TGTGCCAGTAGCCACACCCGGTCACTCGACTACGAGCAGCACTTC. Its translation: CASSHTRSLDYEQHF. This sequence joins TRBV19 and TRBJ2-7; a weak D match, TRBD2 (5 bases). Germline CDR1 is LNHDA and CDR2 is SQIVND (reference sequence). The length of the CDR3 is 15 residues.

The V call is TRBV2, the J call TRBJ2-7; 12 bases match TRBD2. There are 15 residues in the CDR3. Looked up from germline, CDR1 is SNHLY and CDR2 is FYNNEI. J was trimmed by 9 bases and V by 2 bases; bases with no gene match: 8. The CDR3 DNA sequence: TGTGCCAGCAGTGAACAACTAGCGGGAGGTTCCCTGCAGTACTTC. Its translation: CASSEQLAGGSLQYF. The full variable domain, its missing parts supplied by reference TRBV2 and TRBJ2-7, is EPEVTQTPSHQVTQMGQEVILRCVPISNHLYFYWYRQILGQKVEFLVSFYNNEISEKSEIFDDQFSVERPDGSNFTLKIRSTKLEDSAMYFCASSEQLAGGSLQYFGPGTRLTVT.

The table lists this clonotype with many counts. As DNA, the CDR3 is TGCAGTGCTGAGGTCGATAGCACAGATACGCAGTATTTT. This gives the protein CSAEVDSTDTQYF. This chain joins TRBV20-1 and TRBJ2-3, with D unresolved. This CDR3 contains 13 residues. V lost 5 bases and J lost 0, with 9 bases in between. CDR1 is DFQATT, CDR2 SNEGSKA, per germline (reference sequence).

As to this clonotype: A much larger clonotype is one base distant, so this may be a read error. V gene TRBV28 combines with J gene TRBJ1-2, with TRBD1 identical over 9 bases. V was pared by 6 bases and J by 8 bases, with 10 bases of the junction left unmatched. The CDR3 runs to 14 residues. Germline V lookup: CDR1 MDHEN, CDR2 SYDVKM. The CDR3 here is CASSTGQGTGGYTF. The CDR3 DNA sequence: TGTGCCAGCAGCACAGGACAGGGGACGGGCGGCTACACCTTC.

In its sample, this clonotype was seen once. With a much larger clone just one base away, this may be a read error. CDR3 residues: CASSQTTREWELFF. The CDR3 DNA reads TGCGCCAGCAGCCAAACCACAAGGGAATGGGAGCTGTTTTTT. The V gene is TRBV4-1, the J gene TRBJ2-2; D ambiguous. Trimming shortened V by 2 bases and J by 9 bases, and 13 bases separated the two germline ends. The V gene's germline CDR1 is MGHRA and CDR2 YSYEKL. The CDR3 consists of 14 residues.

This clonotype came up many times. This chain connects TRBV2 to TRBJ2-7; D gene ambiguous. Deletions cut 7 bases from V and 0 bases from J, with 7 bases between. The germline gives CDR1 SNHLY, CDR2 FYNNEI. CDR3 size: 12 residues. This CDR3 reads CASTQYSYEQYF. In DNA form, the CDR3 reads TGTGCCAGCACACAATACTCCTACGAGCAGTACTTC.

Concerning this clonotype: A clone one base away is much larger, so this may be a read error. The chain uses TRBV7-6 and TRBJ2-3; 7 nucleotides match TRBD1. The CDR3 loop spans 14 amino acids. J lost 4 bases, V lost 5 bases, and 6 bases had no gene match. In germline, CDR1 is SGHVS, CDR2 FNYEAQ. As DNA, the CDR3 is TGTGCCAGCAGCATGACAGGGATGGCAGATACGCAGTATTTT. Protein: CASSMTGMADTQYF.

This clonotype came up many times. The rearrangement uses TRBV11-2 and TRBJ2-1; D uncertain. Trimming removed 1 base from V and 5 bases from J, with 12 bases in between. The CDR3 contains 15 residues. The V gene's germline CDR1 is SGHAT and CDR2 FQNNGV. This chain's CDR3 is CASSLVEVGHNEQFF. CDR3 coding DNA: TGTGCCAGCAGCTTAGTTGAGGTCGGCCACAATGAGCAGTTCTTC.

The sample holds many counts of this clonotype. This chain links TRBV28 with TRBJ2-3; 8 bases fit TRBD2. From germline, CDR1 is MDHEN and CDR2 SYDVKM. V gave up 5 bases and J gave up 3 bases; unmatched junction bases: 7. The CDR3 extends over 15 amino acids. CDR3 residues: CASSGSGRGTDTQYF. The CDR3 nucleotides are TGTGCCAGCAGTGGAAGCGGGAGAGGGACAGATACGCAGTATTTT.

This clonotype has a count of ten or more. This chain connects TRBV4-1 to TRBJ2-1, with TRBD2 matching 10 bases. There are 16 residues in the CDR3. The V segment lost 4 bases and the J segment 5 bases; nucleotides outside the gene matches: 8. The germline V gene encodes CDR1 MGHRA and CDR2 YSYEKL. CDR3 loop: CASSLPKSGRDNEQFF. The CDR3 DNA sequence: TGCGCCAGCAGCCTACCCAAGAGCGGGAGGGACAATGAGCAGTTCTTC.

DNA of the CDR3: TGTGCCAGCGAAGGAGCTCCAGGAGCCTACGAGCAGTACTTC. Protein sequence: CASEGAPGAYEQYF. The V gene is TRBV6-2 or TRBV6-3, the J gene TRBJ2-7; D gene ambiguous. This CDR3 is 14 amino acids long. Trimming pared 8 bases from V and 2 bases from J, leaving 16 bases between. CDR1 MNHEY and CDR2 SVGEGT come from the germline V gene.